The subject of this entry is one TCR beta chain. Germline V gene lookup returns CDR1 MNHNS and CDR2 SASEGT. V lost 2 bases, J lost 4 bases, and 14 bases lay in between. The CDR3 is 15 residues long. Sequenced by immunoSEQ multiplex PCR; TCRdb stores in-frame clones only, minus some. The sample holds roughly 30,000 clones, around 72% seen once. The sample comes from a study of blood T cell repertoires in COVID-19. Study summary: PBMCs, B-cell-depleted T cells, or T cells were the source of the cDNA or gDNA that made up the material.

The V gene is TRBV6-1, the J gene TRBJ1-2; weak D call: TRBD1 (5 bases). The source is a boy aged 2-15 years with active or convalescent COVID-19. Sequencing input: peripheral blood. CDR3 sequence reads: CASSEKWGGFYGYTF. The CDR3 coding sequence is TGTGCCAGCAGTGAAAAGTGGGGCGGATTCTATGGCTACACCTTC.